This TCR beta chain was sequenced for a study of blood T cell repertoires in COVID-19. Study in general: PBMCs, B-cell-depleted T cells, or T cells were the source of the cDNA or gDNA that made up the material.

As processed by the authors: Using reference gene primer amplification, nucleated cell counts were estimated. Produced via immunoSEQ multiplex PCR; TCRdb's table is partial and in-frame only. Clone size and V and J calls were adopted from that table, with D and trimming inferred from the DNA. The table records 100,000 to 150,000 clones, 70% to 85% of them present only once. CDR3 length equals 17 residues. Trimming cost V 1 base and J 7 bases; bases outside gene matches: 8. Germline V gives CDR1 KGHDR, CDR2 SFDVKD. The TCR was taken from a man aged 45-65 years with acute or convalescent COVID-19. The J gene is TRBJ2-1, the V gene TRBV24-1; 11 nucleotides align to TRBD2. Sequencing used peripheral blood. The CDR3 DNA reads TGTGCCACCAGTGATTTTCCGGGACTAGCGGCCCTAAATGAGCAGTTCTTC. Protein product: CATSDFPGLAALNEQFF.